This T cell receptor beta chain was captured in a study of blood T cell repertoires in COVID-19. Looking at the study overall: Samples representing acute and convalescent COVID-19 were sourced from the United States, Italy and Spain. T cells, B-cell-depleted T cells, or PBMCs provided the cDNA or gDNA that served as material.

Original data processing: Nucleated cell counts were estimated from reference gene primer amplification. Sequencing used immunoSEQ multiplex PCR; TCRdb keeps in-frame clones, though not all of them. V and J calls and clone size come straight from that table; D and trimming were deduced from the DNA. The sample shows some 500,000 clones, approximately 91% of them seen only once. V dropped 1 base and J dropped 3; count of bases not matched to a gene: 3. This CDR3 is 15 amino acids long. The germline gives CDR1 MNHEY, CDR2 SMNVEV (reference sequence). Seattle participants joined during active infection and were tracked over time.

The chain recombines TRBV27 with TRBJ1-5, with 7 bases that match TRBD1. This sequence was found in a woman between 45 and 65 years old with COVID-19, enrolled during active disease. The sequenced sample consisted of peripheral blood. CDR3 in amino acids: CASSLWDSSNQPQHF. CDR3 DNA: TGTGCCAGCAGTTTATGGGACAGTTCCAATCAGCCCCAGCATTTT.